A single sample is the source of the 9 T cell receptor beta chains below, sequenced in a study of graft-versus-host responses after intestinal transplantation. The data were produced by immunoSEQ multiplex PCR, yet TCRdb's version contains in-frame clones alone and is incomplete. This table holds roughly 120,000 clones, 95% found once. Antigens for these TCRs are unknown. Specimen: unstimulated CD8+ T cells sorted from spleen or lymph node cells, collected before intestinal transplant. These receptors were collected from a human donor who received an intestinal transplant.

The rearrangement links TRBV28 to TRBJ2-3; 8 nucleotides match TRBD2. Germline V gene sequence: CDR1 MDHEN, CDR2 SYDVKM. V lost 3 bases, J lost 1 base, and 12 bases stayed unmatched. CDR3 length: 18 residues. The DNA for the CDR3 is TGTGCCAGCAGTTTTAGTTGGCGGGAGGCCGTGGGCACAGATACGCAGTATTTT. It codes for CASSFSWREAVGTDTQYF.

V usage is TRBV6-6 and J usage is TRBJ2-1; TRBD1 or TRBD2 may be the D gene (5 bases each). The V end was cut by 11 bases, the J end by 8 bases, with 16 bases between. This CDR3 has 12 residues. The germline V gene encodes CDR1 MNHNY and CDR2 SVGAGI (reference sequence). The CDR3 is CAHRGGGHEQFF. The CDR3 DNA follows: TGTGCCCATCGGGGCGGAGGCCATGAGCAGTTCTTC.

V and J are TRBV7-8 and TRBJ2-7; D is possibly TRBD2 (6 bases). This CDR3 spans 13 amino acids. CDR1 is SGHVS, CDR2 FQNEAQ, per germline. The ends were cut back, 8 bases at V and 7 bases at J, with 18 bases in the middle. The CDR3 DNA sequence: TGTGCCAGCGGCCTCCTGGGGGGAGGTGAGCAGTACTTC. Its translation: CASGLLGGGEQYF.

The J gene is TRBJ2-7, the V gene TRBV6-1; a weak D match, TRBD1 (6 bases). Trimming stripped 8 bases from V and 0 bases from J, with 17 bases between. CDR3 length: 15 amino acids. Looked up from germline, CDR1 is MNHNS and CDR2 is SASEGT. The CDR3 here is CASPSRQGPSYEQYF. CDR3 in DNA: TGTGCCAGCCCCTCGAGGCAGGGGCCCTCCTACGAGCAGTACTTC.

This chain's CDR3 is CASSYGGAVYEQFF. The CDR3 coding sequence is TGTGCCAGCAGTTACGGTGGGGCCGTGTATGAGCAGTTCTTC. The rearrangement uses TRBV6-6 and TRBJ2-1; D might be TRBD1 (5 bases). Trimming stripped 2 bases from V and 8 bases from J, with 13 bases between. This CDR3 region has 14 residues. CDR1 is MNHNY, CDR2 SVGAGI, per germline (reference sequence).

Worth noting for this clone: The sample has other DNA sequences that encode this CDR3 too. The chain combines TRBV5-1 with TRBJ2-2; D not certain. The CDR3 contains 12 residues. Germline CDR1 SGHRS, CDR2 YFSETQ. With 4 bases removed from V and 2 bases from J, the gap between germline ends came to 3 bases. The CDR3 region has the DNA TGCGCCAGCAGCCTTAACACCGGGGAGCTGTTTTTT. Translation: CASSLNTGELFF.

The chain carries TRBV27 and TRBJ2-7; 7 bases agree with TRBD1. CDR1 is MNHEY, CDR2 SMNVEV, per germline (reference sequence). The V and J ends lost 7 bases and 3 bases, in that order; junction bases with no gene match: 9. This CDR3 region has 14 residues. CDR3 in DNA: TGTGCCAGCACCACGTCCAGGGACAGCTACGAGCAGTACTTC. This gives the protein CASTTSRDSYEQYF.

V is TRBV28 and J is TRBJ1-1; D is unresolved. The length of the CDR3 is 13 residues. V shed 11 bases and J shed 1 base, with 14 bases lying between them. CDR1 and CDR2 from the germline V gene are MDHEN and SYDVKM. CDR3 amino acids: CALIGLGNTEAFF. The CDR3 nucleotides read TGTGCCCTAATCGGTCTAGGGAACACTGAAGCTTTCTTT.

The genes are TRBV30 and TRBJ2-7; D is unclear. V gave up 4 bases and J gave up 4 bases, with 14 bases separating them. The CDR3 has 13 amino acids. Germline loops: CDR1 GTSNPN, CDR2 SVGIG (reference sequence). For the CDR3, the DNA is TGTGCCTGGAACGGTGGGTCCGAGTACGAGCAGTACTTC. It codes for CAWNGGSEYEQYF.